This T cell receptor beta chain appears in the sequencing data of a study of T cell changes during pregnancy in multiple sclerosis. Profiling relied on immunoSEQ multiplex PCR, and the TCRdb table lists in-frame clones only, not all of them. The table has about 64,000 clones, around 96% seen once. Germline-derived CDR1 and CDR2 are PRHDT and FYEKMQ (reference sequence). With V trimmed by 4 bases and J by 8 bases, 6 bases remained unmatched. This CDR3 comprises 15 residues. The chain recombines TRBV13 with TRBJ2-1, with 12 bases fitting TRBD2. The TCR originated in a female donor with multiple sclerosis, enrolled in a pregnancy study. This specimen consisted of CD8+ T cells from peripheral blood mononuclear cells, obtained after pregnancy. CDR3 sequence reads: CASSSTSGSSDEQFF. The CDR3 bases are TGTGCCAGCAGCTCGACTAGCGGGAGCAGCGATGAGCAGTTCTTC.